This TCR beta chain appears in the sequencing data of a study of cytotoxic CD8 clonotypes in ibrutinib-treated CLL. Germline V gives CDR1 SGHTA, CDR2 FQGNSA. V was clipped by 4 bases and J by 7 bases, with 5 bases between them. The CDR3 is made up of 12 amino acids. This table comes from immunoSEQ multiplex PCR, and its TCRdb copy is limited to in-frame clones, with some not included. Here the sample spans approximately 130,000 clones, about 85% being singletons. The material was PBMCs, obtained after 24 months of ibrutinib treatment. The chain couples TRBV7-2 to TRBJ1-6; no reliable D call. This sequence was found in a human donor with chronic lymphocytic leukemia. CDR3 sequence: CASSSRNSPLHF. Written as DNA, the CDR3 is TGTGCCAGCAGCTCACGGAATTCACCCCTCCACTTT.